This TCR beta chain was obtained from a study of blood T cell repertoires in COVID-19. The wider study: The United States, Italy and Spain supplied acute and convalescent COVID-19 samples. From T cells, B-cell-depleted T cells, or PBMCs came the material, which was cDNA or gDNA.

This CDR3 comprises 16 residues. V shed 0 bases and J shed 0 bases, with 12 bases lying between them. Germline CDR1 and CDR2: MNHEY and SMNVEV (reference sequence). Study processing details: Estimates of nucleated cell counts were drawn from the amplification of reference gene primers. Sequenced by immunoSEQ multiplex PCR; TCRdb stores in-frame clones only, minus some. V and J calls and clone size follow that table, whereas D and trimming were derived from the DNA. Of around 180,000 clones in the sample, about 82% were seen once. Sequencing was carried out using peripheral blood. The chain is built from TRBV27 and TRBJ2-7; D may be TRBD2 (5 bases). This TCR derives from a woman aged 25 to 39 with acute or convalescent COVID-19. DNA for the CDR3: TGTGCCAGCAGTTTATCGAAAGCGGAGAGCTCCTACGAGCAGTACTTC. Encoded protein: CASSLSKAESSYEQYF.